This T cell receptor (beta chain) comes out of a study of blood T cell repertoires in COVID-19. As for the study in general: Samples came from the United States, Italy and Spain, spanning acute and convalescent COVID-19. PBMCs, B-cell-depleted T cells, or T cells provided the cDNA or gDNA that made up the material.

CDR1 is MNHEY, CDR2 SVGAGI, per germline. The CDR3 totals 14 residues. The V and J ends lost 7 bases and 4 bases, in that order; junction bases with no gene match: 5. Original methodology: Cell counts per sample came from amplifying reference gene primers. Profiled with immunoSEQ multiplex PCR; TCRdb holds only in-frame clones, not every one. V and J calls plus clone size are reproduced from that table; the DNA served to infer D and trimming. The table has 350,000 or so clones, 85% to 90% seen once. This clonotype was obtained from a man between 18 and 35 years old with active or convalescent COVID-19. The chain is built from TRBV6-5 and TRBJ1-1; 11 bases fit TRBD1. Material for sequencing was peripheral blood. The CDR3 region is CASTKDRGLTEAFF. The CDR3 nucleotides are TGTGCCAGCACCAAGGACAGGGGGCTCACTGAAGCTTTCTTT.